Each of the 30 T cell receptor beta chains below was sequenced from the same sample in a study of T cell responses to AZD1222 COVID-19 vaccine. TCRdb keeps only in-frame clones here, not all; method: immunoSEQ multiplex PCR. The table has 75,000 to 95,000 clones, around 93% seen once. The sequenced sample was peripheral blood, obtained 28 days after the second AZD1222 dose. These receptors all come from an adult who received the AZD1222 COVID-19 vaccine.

CDR3 protein: CASSFWSGTEAFF. The CDR3, as DNA: TGTGCCAGCAGTTTTTGGTCAGGCACTGAAGCTTTCTTT. J is TRBJ1-1 and V is TRBV28; D ambiguous. The CDR3 extends over 13 amino acids. Trimming took 3 bases from V and 4 from J, leaving 9 bases between them. CDR1 and CDR2 from the germline V gene are MDHEN and SYDVKM.

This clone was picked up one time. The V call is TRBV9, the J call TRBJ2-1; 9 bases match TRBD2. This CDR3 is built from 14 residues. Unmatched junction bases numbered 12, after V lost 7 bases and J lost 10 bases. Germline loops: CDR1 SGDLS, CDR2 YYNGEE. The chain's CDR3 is CASAWTSAESEQFF. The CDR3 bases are TGTGCCAGCGCATGGACTAGCGCTGAGAGCGAGCAGTTCTTC.

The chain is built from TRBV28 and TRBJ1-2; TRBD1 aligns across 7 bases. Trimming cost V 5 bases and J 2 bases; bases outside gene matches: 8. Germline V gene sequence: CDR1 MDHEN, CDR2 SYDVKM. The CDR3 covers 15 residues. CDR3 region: CASSPYSQGNYGYTF. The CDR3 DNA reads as TGTGCCAGCAGTCCATACTCACAGGGGAACTATGGCTACACCTTC.

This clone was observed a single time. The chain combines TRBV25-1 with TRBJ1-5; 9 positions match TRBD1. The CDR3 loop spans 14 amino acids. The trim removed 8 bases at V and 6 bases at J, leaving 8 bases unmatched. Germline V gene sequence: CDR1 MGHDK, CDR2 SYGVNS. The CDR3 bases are TGTGCCAGCTCCGCCGGGACAGGGATTCAGCCCCAGCATTTT. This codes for CASSAGTGIQPQHF. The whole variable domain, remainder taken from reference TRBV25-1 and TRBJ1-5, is EADIYQTPRYLVIGTGKKITLECSQTMGHDKMYWYQQDPGMELHLIHYSYGVNSTEKGDLSSESTVSRIRTEHFPLTLESARPSHTSQYLCASSAGTGIQPQHFGDGTRLSIL.

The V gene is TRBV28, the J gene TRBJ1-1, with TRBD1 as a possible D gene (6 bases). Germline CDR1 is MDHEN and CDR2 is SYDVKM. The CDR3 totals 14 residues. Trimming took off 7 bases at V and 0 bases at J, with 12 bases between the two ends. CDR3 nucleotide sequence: TGTGCCAGCACCATGGACAGCCTGAACACTGAAGCTTTCTTT. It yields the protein CASTMDSLNTEAFF. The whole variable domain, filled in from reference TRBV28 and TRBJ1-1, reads DVKVTQSSRYLVKRTGEKVFLECVQDMDHENMFWYRQDPGLGLRLIYFSYDVKMKEKGDIPEGYSVSREKKERFSLILESASTNQTSMYLCASTMDSLNTEAFFGQGTRLTVV.

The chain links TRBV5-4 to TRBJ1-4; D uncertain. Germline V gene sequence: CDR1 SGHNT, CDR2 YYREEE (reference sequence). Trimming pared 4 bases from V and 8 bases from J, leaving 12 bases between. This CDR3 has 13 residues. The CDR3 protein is CASSPPHGEKLFF. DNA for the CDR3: TGTGCCAGCAGCCCCCCCCACGGGGAAAAACTGTTTTTT.

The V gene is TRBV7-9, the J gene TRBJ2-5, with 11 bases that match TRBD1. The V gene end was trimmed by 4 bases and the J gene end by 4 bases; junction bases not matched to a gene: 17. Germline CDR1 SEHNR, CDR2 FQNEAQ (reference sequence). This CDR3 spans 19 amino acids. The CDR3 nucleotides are TGTGCCAGCAGCTCTCTTATCGATACGGGACAGGGGGAAGGAGAGACCCAGTACTTC. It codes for CASSSLIDTGQGEGETQYF.

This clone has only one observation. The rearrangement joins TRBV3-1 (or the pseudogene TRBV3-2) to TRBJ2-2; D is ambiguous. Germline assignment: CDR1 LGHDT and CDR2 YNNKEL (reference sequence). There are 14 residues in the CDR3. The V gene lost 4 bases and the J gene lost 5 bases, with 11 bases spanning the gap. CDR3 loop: CASSRKVWTGELFF. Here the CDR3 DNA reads TGTGCCAGCAGCCGAAAAGTTTGGACCGGGGAGCTGTTTTTT.

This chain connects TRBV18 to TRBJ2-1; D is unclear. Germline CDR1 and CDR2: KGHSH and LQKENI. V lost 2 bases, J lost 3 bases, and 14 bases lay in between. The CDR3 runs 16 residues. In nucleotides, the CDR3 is TGTGCCAGCTCACCAGGGCAAAGGAGCCTCTACAATGAGCAGTTCTTC. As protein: CASSPGQRSLYNEQFF.

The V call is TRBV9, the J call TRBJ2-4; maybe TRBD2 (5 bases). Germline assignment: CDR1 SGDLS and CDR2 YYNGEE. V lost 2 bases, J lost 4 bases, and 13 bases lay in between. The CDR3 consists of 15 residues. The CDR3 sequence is CASSVSSLAKNIQYF. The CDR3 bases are TGTGCCAGCAGCGTCTCCAGTCTAGCTAAAAACATTCAGTACTTC.

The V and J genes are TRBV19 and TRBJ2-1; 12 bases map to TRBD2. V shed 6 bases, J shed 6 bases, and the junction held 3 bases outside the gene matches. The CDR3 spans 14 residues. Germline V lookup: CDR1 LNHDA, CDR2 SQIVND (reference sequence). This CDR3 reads CASSPGLAGNEQFF. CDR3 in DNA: TGTGCCAGTAGCCCGGGACTAGCGGGCAATGAGCAGTTCTTC.

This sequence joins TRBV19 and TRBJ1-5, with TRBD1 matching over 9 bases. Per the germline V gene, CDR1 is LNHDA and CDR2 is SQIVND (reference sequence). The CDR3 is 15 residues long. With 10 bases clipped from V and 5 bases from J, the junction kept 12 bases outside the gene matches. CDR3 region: CATSLDDRGYQPQHF. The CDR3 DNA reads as TGTGCCACCAGCCTGGATGACAGGGGGTATCAGCCCCAGCATTTT.

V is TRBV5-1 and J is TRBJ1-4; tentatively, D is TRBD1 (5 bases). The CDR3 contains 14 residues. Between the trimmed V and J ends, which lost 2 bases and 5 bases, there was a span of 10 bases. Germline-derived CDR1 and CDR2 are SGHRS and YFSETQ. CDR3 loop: CASSFQTGNEKLFF. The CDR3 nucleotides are TGCGCCAGCAGCTTTCAAACAGGAAATGAAAAACTGTTTTTT.

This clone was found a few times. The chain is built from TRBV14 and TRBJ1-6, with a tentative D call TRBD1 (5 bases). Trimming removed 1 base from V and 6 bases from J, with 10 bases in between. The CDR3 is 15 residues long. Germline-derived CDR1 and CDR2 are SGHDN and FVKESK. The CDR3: CASSQVGGTNSPLHF. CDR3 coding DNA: TGTGCCAGCAGCCAAGTTGGAGGGACTAATTCACCCCTCCACTTT.

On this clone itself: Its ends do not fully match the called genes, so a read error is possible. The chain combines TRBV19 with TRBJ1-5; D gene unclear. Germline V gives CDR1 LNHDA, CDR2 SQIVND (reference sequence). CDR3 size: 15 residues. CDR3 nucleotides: TGTGCCAGTAGTATCGTGTGGAGCAGCAAACAGCCCCAGCATTTT. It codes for CASSIVWSSKQPQHF.

CDR3 residues: CASSSPQLSSYEQYF. The CDR3, as DNA: TGTGCCAGCAGTTCGCCCCAGCTGAGCTCCTACGAGCAGTACTTC. V and J are TRBV28 and TRBJ2-7, with D hard to call. The V and J ends lost 4 bases and 0 bases respectively, with 13 bases between them. The CDR3 runs 15 residues. The germline V gene has CDR1 MDHEN and CDR2 SYDVKM. Combining the CDR3 with reference TRBV28 and TRBJ2-7 gives the whole variable domain DVKVTQSSRYLVKRTGEKVFLECVQDMDHENMFWYRQDPGLGLRLIYFSYDVKMKEKGDIPEGYSVSREKKERFSLILESASTNQTSMYLCASSSPQLSSYEQYFGPGTRLTVT.

The CDR3 protein is CASSVDGVQPQHF. CDR3 bases: TGTGCCAGCAGCGTAGACGGTGTTCAGCCCCAGCATTTT. This chain joins TRBV9 and TRBJ1-5, with no clear D. Between the trimmed V and J ends, which lost 0 bases and 6 bases, there was a span of 7 bases. Germline assignment: CDR1 SGDLS and CDR2 YYNGEE. There are 13 residues in the CDR3.

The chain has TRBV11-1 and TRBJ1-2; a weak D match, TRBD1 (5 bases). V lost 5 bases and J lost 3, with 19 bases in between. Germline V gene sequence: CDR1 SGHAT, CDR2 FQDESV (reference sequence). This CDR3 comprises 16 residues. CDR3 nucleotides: TGTGCCAGCAGCCTCGGACCCTTGACAGCATACTATGGCTACACCTTC. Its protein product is CASSLGPLTAYYGYTF. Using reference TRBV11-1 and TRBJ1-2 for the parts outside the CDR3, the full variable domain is EAEVAQSPRYKITEKSQAVAFWCDPISGHATLYWYRQILGQGPELLVQFQDESVVDDSQLPKDRFSAERLKGVDSTLKIQPAELGDSAMYLCASSLGPLTAYYGYTFGSGTRLTVV.

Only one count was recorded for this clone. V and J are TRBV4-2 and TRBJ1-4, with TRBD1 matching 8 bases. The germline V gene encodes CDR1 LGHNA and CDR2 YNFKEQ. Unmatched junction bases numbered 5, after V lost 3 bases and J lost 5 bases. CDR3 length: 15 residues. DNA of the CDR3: TGTGCCAGCAGCCAGTTGACAGGGGCGAATGAAAAACTGTTTTTT. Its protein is CASSQLTGANEKLFF.

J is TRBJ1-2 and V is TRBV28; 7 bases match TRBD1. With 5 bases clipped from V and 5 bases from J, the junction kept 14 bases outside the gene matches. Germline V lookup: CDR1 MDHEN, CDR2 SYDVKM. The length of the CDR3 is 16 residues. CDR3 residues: CASSPASAGGGYGYTF. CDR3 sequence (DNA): TGTGCCAGCAGTCCTGCTTCGGCAGGGGGTGGGTATGGCTACACCTTC.

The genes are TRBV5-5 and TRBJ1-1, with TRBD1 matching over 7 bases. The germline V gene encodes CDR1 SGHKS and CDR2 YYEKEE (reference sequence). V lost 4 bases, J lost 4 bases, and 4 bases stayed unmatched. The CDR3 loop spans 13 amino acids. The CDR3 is CASSRTGATEAFF. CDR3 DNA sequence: TGTGCCAGCAGCCGAACAGGGGCCACTGAAGCTTTCTTT.

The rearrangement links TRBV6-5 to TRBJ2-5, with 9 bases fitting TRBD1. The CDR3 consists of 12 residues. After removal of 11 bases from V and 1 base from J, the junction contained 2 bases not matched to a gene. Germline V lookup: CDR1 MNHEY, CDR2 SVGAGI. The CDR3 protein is CAGGQGQETQYF. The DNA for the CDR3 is TGTGCCGGGGGACAGGGCCAAGAGACCCAGTACTTC.

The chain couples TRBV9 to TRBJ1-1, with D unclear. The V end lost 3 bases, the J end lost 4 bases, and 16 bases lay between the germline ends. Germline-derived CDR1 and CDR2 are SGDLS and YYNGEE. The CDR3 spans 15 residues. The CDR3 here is CASSALGVLGTEAFF. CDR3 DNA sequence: TGTGCCAGCAGCGCCCTCGGGGTGTTGGGCACTGAAGCTTTCTTT.

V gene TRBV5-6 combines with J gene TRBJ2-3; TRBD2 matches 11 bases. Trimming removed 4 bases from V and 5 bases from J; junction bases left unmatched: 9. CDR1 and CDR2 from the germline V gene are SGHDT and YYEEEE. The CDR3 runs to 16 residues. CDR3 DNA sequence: TGTGCCAGCAGCCCGCGACTAGCGGGGCCTGGAGATACGCAGTATTTT. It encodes CASSPRLAGPGDTQYF.

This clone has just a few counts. Here the CDR3 reads CASSHQKGLAGVNEQFF. As DNA, the CDR3 is TGCGCCAGCAGTCATCAGAAGGGGCTAGCGGGAGTAAATGAGCAGTTCTTC. The chain has TRBV23-1 and TRBJ2-1, with 10 bases lining up with TRBD2. TRBV23-1 is marked as an open reading frame, function uncertain. The CDR3 is made up of 17 amino acids. Unmatched junction bases numbered 12, after V lost 3 bases and J lost 7 bases.

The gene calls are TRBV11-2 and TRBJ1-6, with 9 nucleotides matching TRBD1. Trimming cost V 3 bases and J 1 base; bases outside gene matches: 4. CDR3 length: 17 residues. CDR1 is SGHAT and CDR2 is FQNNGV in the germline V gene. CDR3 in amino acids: CASSLGQGASYNSPLHF. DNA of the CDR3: TGTGCCAGCAGCTTGGGACAGGGAGCTTCCTATAATTCACCCCTCCACTTT.

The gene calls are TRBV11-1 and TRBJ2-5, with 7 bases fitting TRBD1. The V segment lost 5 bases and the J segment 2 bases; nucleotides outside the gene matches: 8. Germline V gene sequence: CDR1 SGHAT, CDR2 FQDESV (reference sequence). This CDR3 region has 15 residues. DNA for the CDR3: TGTGCCAGCAGCGACCCGGGACAGAGACAAGAGACCCAGTACTTC. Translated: CASSDPGQRQETQYF.

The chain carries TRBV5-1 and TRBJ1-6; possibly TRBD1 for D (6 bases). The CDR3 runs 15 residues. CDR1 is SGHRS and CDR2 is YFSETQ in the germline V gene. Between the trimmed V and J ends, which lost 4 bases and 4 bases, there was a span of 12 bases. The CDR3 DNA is TGCGCCAGCAGCGAGGGGACATCTTATAATTCACCCCTCCACTTT. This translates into CASSEGTSYNSPLHF.

CDR3 region: CASSELEQGNQPQHF. The CDR3 nucleotides are TGTGCCAGTAGTGAACTGGAACAGGGGAATCAGCCCCAGCATTTT. The chain has TRBV19 and TRBJ1-5, with TRBD1 matching 7 bases. Trimming removed 5 bases from V and 4 bases from J; junction bases left unmatched: 8. The CDR3 runs 15 residues. Germline values: CDR1 LNHDA, CDR2 SQIVND (reference sequence).

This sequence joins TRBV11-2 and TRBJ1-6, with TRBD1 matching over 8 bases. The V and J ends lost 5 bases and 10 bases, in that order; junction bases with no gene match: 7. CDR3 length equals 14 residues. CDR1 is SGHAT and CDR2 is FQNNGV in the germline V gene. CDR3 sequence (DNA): TGTGCCAGCAGCCCGACAGGGGTGAACTCACCCCTCCACTTT. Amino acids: CASSPTGVNSPLHF.